The 32 T cell receptor beta chains listed next were all sequenced from one sample in a study of CD8 T cells in Susac syndrome. Reverse transcription of 0.5 to 1 ug RNA was performed with random hexamers. From the immunoSEQ multiplex PCR reads, TCRdb called clonotypes with MiXCR, one entry per CDR3 protein. The sample contains some 300,000 distinct CDR3 sequences, approximately 89% of which appear only once. Sequencing input: CD8+ T cells from PBMCs. The receptors here all came from a human donor with multiple sclerosis.

The chain links TRBV30 to TRBJ1-2; D is perhaps TRBD1 (5 bases). V lost 4 bases to trimming and J lost 4 bases, with 10 bases between them. The CDR3 totals 12 residues. Germline V gene lookup returns CDR1 GTSNPN and CDR2 SVGIG (reference sequence). The CDR3 DNA sequence: TGTGCCTGGACGGAGACAGCCTATGGCTACACCTTC. The encoded protein is CAWTETAYGYTF.

The chain combines TRBV24-1 with TRBJ2-2; TRBD1 matches at 10 bases. The V gene's germline CDR1 is KGHDR and CDR2 SFDVKD. Losses at the gene ends were 3 bases for V and 7 bases for J; bases not matched to a gene: 1. The CDR3 loop spans 14 amino acids. The CDR3 sequence is CATSDGTGDGELFF. Here the CDR3 DNA reads TGTGCCACCAGTGATGGGACAGGGGACGGGGAGCTGTTTTTT.

V is TRBV6-1 and J is TRBJ2-6; 8 nucleotides match TRBD1. Germline trimming cut 7 bases from V and 0 bases from J; bases unmatched to any gene: 5. The CDR3 spans 16 residues. The germline CDR1 and CDR2 sequences are MNHNS and SASEGT. The CDR3 loop is CASTGQGPSGANVLTF. The CDR3 nucleotides read TGTGCCAGCACCGGACAGGGCCCCTCTGGGGCCAACGTCCTGACTTTC.

The table lists this clonotype with a count of one. This rearrangement joins TRBV7-2 to TRBJ2-7; D call uncertain. CDR1 is SGHTA, CDR2 FQGNSA, per germline. CDR3 length equals 13 residues. V was trimmed by 2 bases and J by 5 bases, leaving 10 bases between them. The CDR3 loop reads CASSLNSRDEQYF. As DNA, the CDR3 is TGTGCCAGCAGCTTAAACAGCCGGGACGAGCAGTACTTC.

The V gene is TRBV28, the J gene TRBJ2-3; 10 bases map to TRBD2. CDR3 length equals 16 residues. In germline, CDR1 is MDHEN, CDR2 SYDVKM. V lost 5 bases to trimming and J lost 6 bases; unmatched junction nucleotides: 11. The CDR3 nucleotides are TGTGCCAGCAGTGGTACGCTCGAGCGGGAGGGCGATACGCAGTATTTT. The encoded protein is CASSGTLEREGDTQYF.

The genes are TRBV29-1 and TRBJ2-2; TRBD1 might be the D (5 bases). This CDR3 has 15 residues. V was shortened by 5 bases and J by 1 base, with 14 bases between the two germline ends. Germline CDR1 SQVTM, CDR2 ANQGSEA. The CDR3 reads CSVIGHKGNTGELFF. For the CDR3, the DNA is TGCAGCGTTATTGGACATAAAGGGAACACCGGGGAGCTGTTTTTT.

CDR3 region: CSVGTGHRGYEQYF. For the CDR3, the DNA is TGCAGCGTTGGGACAGGGCACAGGGGTTACGAGCAGTACTTC. The chain recombines TRBV29-1 with TRBJ2-7; 8 bases fit TRBD1. The CDR3 is made up of 14 amino acids. Trimming cost V 4 bases and J 4 bases; bases outside gene matches: 9. Germline values: CDR1 SQVTM, CDR2 ANQGSEA.

The chain links TRBV19 to TRBJ2-1, with D possibly TRBD2 on 5 matching bases. The CDR3 extends over 14 amino acids. V was shortened by 5 bases and J by 5 bases, with 13 bases between the two germline ends. The germline CDR1 and CDR2 sequences are LNHDA and SQIVND (reference sequence). The CDR3 here is CASSGRTANNEQFF. DNA for the CDR3: TGTGCCAGTAGTGGTAGGACTGCTAACAATGAGCAGTTCTTC.

The chain joins TRBV4-1 to TRBJ2-1; D remains unclear. The CDR3 spans 12 residues. V was cut by 4 bases and J by 10 bases, with 11 bases left in between. Germline values: CDR1 MGHRA, CDR2 YSYEKL. This CDR3 is CASSPHDAEQFF. For the CDR3, the DNA is TGCGCCAGCAGCCCCCATGACGCCGAGCAGTTCTTC.

This chain connects TRBV29-1 to TRBJ2-3; 7 bases align to TRBD2. Trimming at V came to 1 base and at J to 5 bases, leaving 9 bases not matched to a gene. Germline-derived CDR1 and CDR2 are SQVTM and ANQGSEA. The CDR3 covers 15 residues. The DNA of the CDR3 is TGCAGCGTTGAAGTTAGCGGGCTGGGAGGAGATACGCAGTATTTT. Translating gives CSVEVSGLGGDTQYF.

The chain employs TRBV7-2 and TRBJ2-3; TRBD2 agrees at 8 bases. Per the germline V gene, CDR1 is SGHTA and CDR2 is FQGNSA. V shed 4 bases, J shed 3 bases, and the junction held 15 bases outside the gene matches. The CDR3 consists of 18 residues. For the CDR3, the DNA is TGTGCCAGCAGCTCAATCAAAGCGGGAGCTGGGATAACAGATACGCAGTATTTT. Protein sequence: CASSSIKAGAGITDTQYF. Complete variable domain (other parts from reference TRBV7-2 and TRBJ2-3): GAGVSQSPSNKVTEKGKDVELRCDPISGHTALYWYRQSLGQGLEFLIYFQGNSAPDKSGLPSDRFSAERTGGSVSTLTIQRTQQEDSAVYLCASSSIKAGAGITDTQYFGPGTRLTVL.

The rearrangement joins TRBV19 to TRBJ1-5; perhaps TRBD1 as D (6 bases). The germline gives CDR1 LNHDA, CDR2 SQIVND (reference sequence). The CDR3 has 14 amino acids. Trimming cost V 5 bases and J 6 bases, with 14 bases left between them. The CDR3 region has the DNA TGTGCCAGTAGTGACGGAGGGGGATCTCAGCCCCAGCATTTT. Amino acids: CASSDGGGSQPQHF.

The V and J genes are TRBV29-1 and TRBJ2-2; weak D call: TRBD1 (5 bases). V was pared by 2 bases and J by 7 bases, with 8 bases between. This CDR3 is built from 12 residues. Germline CDR1 SQVTM, CDR2 ANQGSEA. The chain's CDR3 is CSVEQGNGELFF. The CDR3 nucleotides are TGCAGCGTTGAACAGGGAAACGGGGAGCTGTTTTTT.

The rearrangement links TRBV9 to TRBJ1-1; D may be TRBD1 (5 bases). Germline V CDR1 and CDR2: SGDLS, YYNGEE. V was pared by 7 bases and J by 1 base, with 14 bases between. The CDR3 length is 14 residues. The CDR3 DNA reads as TGTGCCAGCGCAGCAGGGAATACGAACACTGAAGCTTTCTTT. Protein sequence: CASAAGNTNTEAFF.

J is TRBJ2-4 and V is TRBV20-1; the match to TRBD1 covers 9 bases. The ends lost 1 base at V and 8 bases at J; junction bases unmatched: 21. The CDR3 length is 19 residues. Germline CDR1 reads DFQATT; CDR2 reads SNEGSKA (reference sequence). The CDR3 bases are TGCAGTGCTAGAGTCGATTTCTTGACAGGGGGTGAAAATAAGGACATTCAGTACTTC. It translates to CSARVDFLTGGENKDIQYF.

This CDR3 is CAIRAEGGAYNEQFF. CDR3 bases: TGTGCCATCAGAGCCGAAGGGGGTGCCTACAATGAGCAGTTCTTC. V gene TRBV10-3 combines with J gene TRBJ2-1, with D possibly matching TRBD1 (6 bases). With 6 bases removed from V and 2 bases from J, the gap between germline ends came to 14 bases. The CDR3 runs 15 residues. CDR1 is ENHRY, CDR2 SYGVKD, per germline.

The genes are TRBV29-1 and TRBJ2-1; D may be TRBD2 (7 bases). The germline V gene encodes CDR1 SQVTM and CDR2 ANQGSEA. This CDR3 region has 16 residues. Deletions cut 0 bases from V and 2 bases from J, with 14 bases between. The CDR3 sequence is CSVEDLGGGTYNEQFF. The DNA of the CDR3 is TGCAGCGTTGAAGATCTGGGCGGGGGCACCTACAATGAGCAGTTCTTC.

The rearrangement joins TRBV20-1 to TRBJ2-5; D is undetermined. The germline V gene encodes CDR1 DFQATT and CDR2 SNEGSKA (reference sequence). V lost 6 bases and J lost 2, with 10 bases in between. There are 12 residues in the CDR3. The CDR3 sequence: CSAHSPQETQYF. DNA of the CDR3: TGCAGTGCCCACAGCCCACAAGAGACCCAGTACTTC.

CDR3 protein: CASTSRVAGVYNEQFF. In DNA, the CDR3 is TGTGCCAGCACATCTCGGGTTGCGGGGGTCTACAATGAGCAGTTCTTC. The V gene is TRBV13, the J gene TRBJ2-1, with 7 bases aligning to TRBD2. The germline V gene has CDR1 PRHDT and CDR2 FYEKMQ (reference sequence). Trimming cost V 7 bases and J 3 bases; bases outside gene matches: 12. The CDR3 spans 16 residues. The variable domain in full, with the rest retrieved from reference TRBV13 and TRBJ2-1, is AAGVIQSPRHLIKEKRETATLKCYPIPRHDTVYWYQQGPGQDPQFLISFYEKMQSDKGSIPDRFSAQQFSDYHSELNMSSLELGDSALYFCASTSRVAGVYNEQFFGPGTRLTVL.

J is TRBJ2-7 and V is TRBV29-1; a weak D match, TRBD1 (6 bases). Germline V lookup: CDR1 SQVTM, CDR2 ANQGSEA. CDR3 size: 15 residues. V was clipped by 4 bases and J by 2 bases, with 18 bases between them. The chain's CDR3 is CSVGAHGDITYEQYF. The CDR3 DNA is TGCAGCGTTGGGGCCCACGGGGACATAACCTACGAGCAGTACTTC.

This clonotype was found a few times. The chain uses TRBV19 and TRBJ2-1; no definite D call. Between the trimmed V and J ends, which lost 5 bases and 5 bases, there was a span of 4 bases. Per the germline V gene, CDR1 is LNHDA and CDR2 is SQIVND (reference sequence). The CDR3 length is 11 residues. CDR3 sequence (DNA): TGTGCCAGTAGTCCAGACAATGAGCAGTTCTTC. Encoded protein: CASSPDNEQFF.

The DNA for the CDR3 is TGTGCCAGCAGCGTAGCTGAGGGGTCCCGCGGCTACACCTTC. Translated, it gives CASSVAEGSRGYTF. The chain joins TRBV9 to TRBJ1-2; weak D call: TRBD1 (5 bases). This CDR3 is 14 amino acids long. V was cut by 0 bases and J by 8 bases, with 14 bases left in between. From germline, CDR1 is SGDLS and CDR2 YYNGEE.

V gene TRBV7-9 combines with J gene TRBJ2-1; 12 bases map to TRBD2. The V gene's germline CDR1 is SEHNR and CDR2 FQNEAQ (reference sequence). The CDR3 is 15 amino acids. With V trimmed by 7 bases and J by 5 bases, 6 bases remained unmatched. The CDR3 sequence: CASNLLAGGHNEQFF. The CDR3 nucleotides are TGTGCCAGCAACCTACTAGCGGGAGGTCACAATGAGCAGTTCTTC. Filled out from reference TRBV7-9 and TRBJ2-1, the complete variable domain reads DTGVSQNPRHKITKRGQNVTFRCDPISEHNRLYWYRQTLGQGPEFLTYFQNEAQLEKSRLLSDRFSAERPKGSFSTLEIQRTEQGDSAMYLCASNLLAGGHNEQFFGPGTRLTVL.

This chain joins TRBV11-2 and TRBJ2-1; D is possibly TRBD1 (5 bases). V was cut by 5 bases and J by 0 bases, with 14 bases left in between. Germline V gene data show CDR1 as SGHAT and CDR2 as FQNNGV. This CDR3 is 16 amino acids long. CDR3 residues: CASSPLAGYSYNEQFF. The CDR3 DNA reads TGTGCCAGCAGCCCATTGGCAGGGTACTCCTACAATGAGCAGTTCTTC. The whole variable domain, remainder taken from reference TRBV11-2 and TRBJ2-1, is EAGVAQSPRYKIIEKRQSVAFWCNPISGHATLYWYQQILGQGPKLLIQFQNNGVVDDSQLPKDRFSAERLKGVDSTLKIQPAKLEDSAVYLCASSPLAGYSYNEQFFGPGTRLTVL.

This chain links TRBV6-5 with TRBJ1-2; D call uncertain. The CDR3 is made up of 16 amino acids. CDR1 and CDR2 (germline): MNHEY, SVGAGI. V was cut by 1 base and J by 0 bases, with 12 bases left in between. Here the CDR3 reads CASSYFPDGSNYGYTF. The DNA of the CDR3 is TGTGCCAGCAGTTACTTCCCAGACGGGTCTAACTATGGCTACACCTTC.

V gene TRBV25-1 combines with J gene TRBJ1-3; weak D call: TRBD1 (5 bases). V lost 3 bases, J lost 2 bases, and 8 bases lay in between. CDR1 MGHDK and CDR2 SYGVNS come from the germline V gene. The CDR3 length is 14 residues. CDR3 sequence reads: CASSDLGAGNTIYF. The CDR3 DNA follows: TGTGCCAGCAGTGATTTGGGGGCTGGAAACACCATATATTTT.

CDR3: CASSIGTGSGNTIYF. The DNA for the CDR3 is TGTGCCAGTAGTATCGGGACAGGCTCTGGAAACACCATATATTTT. The chain uses TRBV19 and TRBJ1-3; the match to TRBD1 covers 8 bases. CDR1 is LNHDA, CDR2 SQIVND, per germline (reference sequence). The ends lost 3 bases at V and 0 bases at J; junction bases unmatched: 1. The CDR3 runs 15 residues.

This CDR3 is CASSHPTSGSHSSYNEQFF. CDR3 sequence (DNA): TGTGCCAGCAGCCATCCGACTAGCGGGAGTCACTCCTCCTACAATGAGCAGTTCTTC. This rearrangement joins TRBV7-6 to TRBJ2-1; TRBD2 matches at 12 bases. CDR1 is SGHVS and CDR2 is FNYEAQ in the germline V gene. The CDR3 is made up of 19 amino acids. V was pared by 5 bases and J by 0 bases, with 11 bases of the junction left unmatched.

V gene TRBV7-2 combines with J gene TRBJ1-5; perhaps TRBD1 as D (5 bases). Between the trimmed V and J ends, which lost 5 bases and 3 bases, there was a span of 17 bases. This CDR3 contains 16 residues. The germline V gene encodes CDR1 SGHTA and CDR2 FQGNSA. CDR3 nucleotide sequence: TGTGCCAGCAGCCCCCTCTGGGACCGATCCAATCAGCCCCAGCATTTT. This gives the protein CASSPLWDRSNQPQHF.

V usage is TRBV4-3 and J usage is TRBJ1-1, with D possibly being TRBD1 (5 bases). Germline CDR1 LGHNA, CDR2 YSLEER. Trimming pared 0 bases from V and 1 base from J, leaving 6 bases between. The CDR3 has 14 residues. The CDR3 DNA sequence: TGCGCCAGCAGCCAAGACGGGGCGAACACTGAAGCTTTCTTT. Residues: CASSQDGANTEAFF.

The V call is TRBV7-3, the J call TRBJ2-3, with a tentative D call TRBD2 (6 bases). V lost 0 bases and J 4 bases, leaving 11 bases between the germline ends. The CDR3 runs 15 residues. Germline assignment: CDR1 SGHTA and CDR2 FQGTGA. The CDR3 nucleotides read TGTGCCAGCAGCTTAACGTCGGGAGTCTCAGATACGCAGTATTTT. Protein: CASSLTSGVSDTQYF.

V usage is TRBV7-9 and J usage is TRBJ1-6; 7 bases fit TRBD1. This CDR3 region has 16 residues. V shed 4 bases and J 5 bases; nucleotides not matched to a gene: 8. The germline gives CDR1 SEHNR, CDR2 FQNEAQ (reference sequence). As DNA, the CDR3 is TGTGCCAGCAGCTCGCGGTCCGGGACAGATAATTCACCCCTCCACTTT. Protein: CASSSRSGTDNSPLHF.